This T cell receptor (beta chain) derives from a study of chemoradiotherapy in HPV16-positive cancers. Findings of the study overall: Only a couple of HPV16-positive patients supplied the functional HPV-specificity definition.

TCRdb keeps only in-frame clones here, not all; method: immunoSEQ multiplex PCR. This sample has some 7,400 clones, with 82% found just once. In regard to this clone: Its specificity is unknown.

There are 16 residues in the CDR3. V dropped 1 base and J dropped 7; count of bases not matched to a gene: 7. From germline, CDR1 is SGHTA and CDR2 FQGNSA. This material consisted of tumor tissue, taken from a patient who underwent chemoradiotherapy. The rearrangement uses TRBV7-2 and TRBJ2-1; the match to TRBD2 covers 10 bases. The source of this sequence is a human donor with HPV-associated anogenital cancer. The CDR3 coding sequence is TGTGCCAGCAGCTTAGACAGCGGGGGGGCAGGGAATGAGCAGTTCTTC. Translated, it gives CASSLDSGGAGNEQFF. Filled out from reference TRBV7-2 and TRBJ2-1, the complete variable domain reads GAGVSQSPSNKVTEKGKDVELRCDPISGHTALYWYRQSLGQGLEFLIYFQGNSAPDKSGLPSDRFSAERTGGSVSTLTIQRTQQEDSAVYLCASSLDSGGAGNEQFFGPGTRLTVL.